One and the same sample provided the 25 T cell receptor beta chains below, sequenced in a study of cytomegalovirus exposure and HLA in healthy donors. Assay: immunoSEQ multiplex PCR; the TCRdb copy retains only in-frame clones and omits some. Of 200,000 to 250,000 clones in the sample, 70% to 90% were seen once. Sequencing used PBMCs. The receptor set was obtained from a woman younger than 30 in good health and CMV-seronegative.

This sequence joins TRBV6-5 and TRBJ1-2; 8 bases match TRBD1. The CDR3 is made up of 13 amino acids. V lost 6 bases to trimming and J lost 8 bases; unmatched junction nucleotides: 8. Germline V gene lookup returns CDR1 MNHEY and CDR2 SVGAGI. The DNA of the CDR3 is TGTGCCAGCAGGTGGACAGGGTTTGACGGCTACACCTTC. Protein: CASRWTGFDGYTF.

The rearrangement joins TRBV2 to TRBJ2-1, with 9 bases aligning to TRBD2. CDR3 length equals 13 residues. The germline CDR1 and CDR2 sequences are SNHLY and FYNNEI. Germline trimming cut 2 bases from V and 10 bases from J; bases unmatched to any gene: 3. CDR3 in amino acids: CASSETGTSEQFF. In nucleotides, the CDR3 is TGTGCCAGCAGTGAAACCGGGACTAGCGAGCAGTTCTTC. Full variable domain (outside the CDR3, taken from reference TRBV2 and TRBJ2-1): EPEVTQTPSHQVTQMGQEVILRCVPISNHLYFYWYRQILGQKVEFLVSFYNNEISEKSEIFDDQFSVERPDGSNFTLKIRSTKLEDSAMYFCASSETGTSEQFFGPGTRLTVL.

This chain links TRBV6-5 with TRBJ2-2; D ambiguous. Trimming stripped 2 bases from V and 0 bases from J, with 7 bases between. Germline V CDR1 and CDR2: MNHEY, SVGAGI. The CDR3 runs to 15 residues. Here the CDR3 reads CASSYPWSNTGELFF. CDR3 DNA sequence: TGTGCCAGCAGTTACCCCTGGTCGAACACCGGGGAGCTGTTTTTT.

The J gene is TRBJ1-1, the V gene TRBV7-8; D remains ambiguous. The CDR3 totals 15 residues. Germline V gives CDR1 SGHVS, CDR2 FQNEAQ. Trimming pared 4 bases from V and 1 base from J, leaving 13 bases between. In DNA form, the CDR3 reads TGTGCCAGCAGCTCCAAGAATCACGCGAACACTGAAGCTTTCTTT. Amino acid sequence: CASSSKNHANTEAFF.

The chain combines TRBV7-8 with TRBJ1-1; D is undetermined. Germline V CDR1 and CDR2: SGHVS, FQNEAQ. The V end lost 5 bases, the J end lost 2 bases, and 18 bases lay between the germline ends. CDR3 size: 16 residues. CDR3 sequence (DNA): TGTGCCAGCAGCCTGGGCGGGGTAGGGATTAACACTGAAGCTTTCTTT. Translating gives CASSLGGVGINTEAFF. The entire variable domain, with the rest obtained from reference TRBV7-8 and TRBJ1-1, is as follows: GAGVSQSPRYKVAKRGQDVALRCDPISGHVSLFWYQQALGQGPEFLTYFQNEAQLDKSGLPSDRFFAERPEGSVSTLKIQRTQQEDSAVYLCASSLGGVGINTEAFFGQGTRLTVV.

The genes are TRBV4-1 and TRBJ1-1, with D tentatively TRBD1 (5 bases). The CDR3 sequence is 14 residues long. From germline, CDR1 is MGHRA and CDR2 YSYEKL. V was cut by 4 bases and J by 3 bases, with 12 bases left in between. Here the CDR3 reads CASSRLGLDTEAFF. The CDR3 bases are TGCGCCAGCAGCCGGTTGGGGCTCGACACTGAAGCTTTCTTT.

V is TRBV4-1 and J is TRBJ1-2; tentatively, D is TRBD1 (5 bases). The CDR3 length is 15 residues. Trimming stripped 4 bases from V and 0 bases from J, with 12 bases between. Germline CDR1 reads MGHRA; CDR2 reads YSYEKL. The CDR3, as DNA: TGCGCCAGCAGCCTGGAGGCAGGGTCTAACTATGGCTACACCTTC. Protein sequence: CASSLEAGSNYGYTF.

Concerning this clone itself: Other DNA sequences in the same sample also yield this CDR3. The chain has TRBV30 and TRBJ1-1, with 7 bases that match TRBD1. The trim removed 2 bases at V and 1 base at J, leaving 1 base unmatched. The CDR3 has 13 residues. Germline V CDR1 and CDR2: GTSNPN, SVGIG (reference sequence). DNA of the CDR3: TGTGCCTGGAGTCGACAGGGGAACACTGAAGCTTTCTTT. Its translation is CAWSRQGNTEAFF. The full variable domain, rest sourced from reference TRBV30 and TRBJ1-1, is SQTIHQWPATLVQPVGSPLSLECTVEGTSNPNLYWYRQAAGRGLQLLFYSVGIGQISSEVPQNLSASRPQDRQFILSSKKLLLSDSGFYLCAWSRQGNTEAFFGQGTRLTVV.

This clone was detected many times. The rearrangement links TRBV30 to TRBJ2-1, with no clear D. The CDR3 consists of 13 residues. Trimming took off 1 base at V and 3 bases at J, with 7 bases between the two ends. CDR1 is GTSNPN, CDR2 SVGIG, per germline (reference sequence). The CDR3 reads CAWSGAYYNEQFF. CDR3 nucleotide sequence: TGTGCCTGGAGTGGGGCCTACTACAATGAGCAGTTCTTC. Together with reference TRBV30 and TRBJ2-1, the CDR3 gives the full variable domain: SQTIHQWPATLVQPVGSPLSLECTVEGTSNPNLYWYRQAAGRGLQLLFYSVGIGQISSEVPQNLSASRPQDRQFILSSKKLLLSDSGFYLCAWSGAYYNEQFFGPGTRLTVL.

This chain links TRBV2 with TRBJ2-3; weak D call: TRBD2 (6 bases). The CDR3 is 18 amino acids. Germline V gene sequence: CDR1 SNHLY, CDR2 FYNNEI. V was clipped by 6 bases and J by 4 bases, with 26 bases between them. The CDR3 spells CASRVMGGQVVISDTQYF. CDR3 DNA: TGTGCCAGCAGGGTAATGGGGGGTCAGGTTGTAATCTCAGATACGCAGTATTTT.

This sequence joins TRBV9 and TRBJ1-1, with D tentatively TRBD1 (6 bases). Trimming stripped 5 bases from V and 4 bases from J, with 12 bases between. CDR1 and CDR2 (germline): SGDLS, YYNGEE. The CDR3 spans 13 residues. The CDR3 bases are TGTGCCAGCAGTACAGGGCTAGTCACTGAAGCTTTCTTT. This codes for CASSTGLVTEAFF.

The chain links TRBV11-2 to TRBJ2-5; perhaps D is TRBD1 or TRBD2 (5 bases each). This CDR3 region has 15 residues. Trimming shortened V by 3 bases and J by 2 bases, and 13 bases separated the two germline ends. Germline loops: CDR1 SGHAT, CDR2 FQNNGV. CDR3 amino acids: CASSLGTEPQETQYF. The DNA for the CDR3 is TGTGCCAGCAGCTTGGGGACGGAACCTCAAGAGACCCAGTACTTC.

The chain has TRBV7-9 and TRBJ2-7; TRBD2 is a possible D gene (6 bases). The CDR3 has 13 residues. The V gene's germline CDR1 is SEHNR and CDR2 FQNEAQ (reference sequence). Trimming took off 8 bases at V and 6 bases at J, with 17 bases between the two ends. The CDR3 nucleotides are TGTGCCAGCGGGAGGCCGGCCGGCGCCGAGCAGTACTTC. The encoded protein is CASGRPAGAEQYF.

The CDR3 region is CASSADSSPYNEQFF. CDR3 nucleotides: TGTGCCAGCAGTGCGGACTCGTCCCCCTACAATGAGCAGTTCTTC. The chain couples TRBV6-5 to TRBJ2-1, with D tentatively TRBD2 (5 bases). CDR3 length: 15 residues. Germline V lookup: CDR1 MNHEY, CDR2 SVGAGI. V was cut by 5 bases and J by 2 bases, with 13 bases left in between.

This rearrangement joins TRBV2 to TRBJ2-5; D tentatively fits TRBD1 or TRBD2 (5 bases each). The germline V gene has CDR1 SNHLY and CDR2 FYNNEI. The CDR3 spans 15 residues. V lost 0 bases and J 1 base, leaving 9 bases between the germline ends. The CDR3 DNA follows: TGTGCCAGCAGTGAAGCCGGGGCAGTCCAAGAGACCCAGTACTTC. Protein sequence: CASSEAGAVQETQYF.

The chain combines TRBV30 with TRBJ1-6, with a possible D match to TRBD1 (5 bases). CDR1 and CDR2 from the germline V gene are GTSNPN and SVGIG (reference sequence). Trimming cost V 3 bases and J 9 bases, with 15 bases left between them. The CDR3 is made up of 14 amino acids. The CDR3: CAWSEKIRGSPLHF. The DNA of the CDR3 is TGTGCCTGGAGCGAGAAAATTAGGGGTTCACCCCTCCACTTT.

The V gene is TRBV27, the J gene TRBJ1-1; no clear D gene. Trimming left V 6 bases short and J 3 bases short, with 23 bases between. The CDR3 loop spans 17 amino acids. Per germline, CDR1 MNHEY and CDR2 SMNVEV (reference sequence). CDR3 in amino acids: CASSPGRTWSRDTEAFF. CDR3 bases: TGTGCCAGCAGCCCCGGACGGACCTGGAGTAGGGACACTGAAGCTTTCTTT.

This chain's CDR3 is CAWGRLAGGNEQYF. The CDR3 coding sequence is TGTGCCTGGGGACGACTAGCGGGGGGGAACGAGCAGTACTTC. The chain employs TRBV30 and TRBJ2-7, with 14 positions matching TRBD2. Looked up from germline, CDR1 is GTSNPN and CDR2 is SVGIG (reference sequence). Trimming at V came to 5 bases and at J to 5 bases, leaving 5 bases not matched to a gene. The CDR3 is 14 residues long.

The V call is TRBV2, the J call TRBJ2-7, with TRBD1 matching 8 bases. The CDR3 has 13 amino acids. With V trimmed by 4 bases and J by 7 bases, 6 bases remained unmatched. Germline values: CDR1 SNHLY, CDR2 FYNNEI. CDR3 DNA sequence: TGTGCCAGCAGTGGCCAGGGGGCGAGGGAGCAGTACTTC. It translates to CASSGQGAREQYF.

The chain is built from TRBV7-6 and TRBJ1-2; tentative D call: TRBD1 (6 bases). Germline assignment: CDR1 SGHVS and CDR2 FNYEAQ. The V and J ends lost 5 bases and 3 bases respectively, with 13 bases between them. The length of the CDR3 is 14 residues. CDR3 sequence: CASSPPDSDYGYTF. The CDR3, as DNA: TGTGCCAGCAGCCCTCCGGACAGTGACTATGGCTACACCTTC.

This rearrangement joins TRBV19 to TRBJ1-1; possible D gene TRBD1, 6 bases. With 6 bases removed from V and 1 base from J, the gap between germline ends came to 12 bases. The CDR3 is 14 amino acids. Germline CDR1 is LNHDA and CDR2 is SQIVND (reference sequence). The DNA of the CDR3 is TGTGCCAGTAGGACACAGGGTACGAACACTGAAGCTTTCTTT. Protein product: CASRTQGTNTEAFF.

CDR3 sequence reads: CASSPGEGVDTQYF. CDR3 coding DNA: TGTGCCAGCAGCCCTGGGGAGGGGGTCGATACGCAGTATTTT. This chain connects TRBV7-6 to TRBJ2-3; D is possibly TRBD2 (7 bases). The V end was cut by 5 bases, the J end by 6 bases, with 15 bases between. CDR1 is SGHVS and CDR2 is FNYEAQ in the germline V gene. The CDR3 spans 14 residues.

The count of this clone is one. The V call is TRBV13, the J call TRBJ2-4, with TRBD1 as a possible D gene (5 bases). Germline CDR1 PRHDT, CDR2 FYEKMQ (reference sequence). The CDR3 sequence is 16 residues long. The V gene lost 3 bases and the J gene lost 0 bases, with 12 bases spanning the gap. The CDR3 here is CASSLRTLQAKNIQYF. The DNA for the CDR3 is TGTGCCAGCAGCTTGAGGACATTACAAGCCAAAAACATTCAGTACTTC.

This rearrangement joins TRBV4-2 to TRBJ2-7; D is possibly TRBD2 (5 bases). V was clipped by 0 bases and J by 6 bases, with 12 bases between them. Germline loops: CDR1 LGHNA, CDR2 YNFKEQ. CDR3 length equals 14 residues. DNA of the CDR3: TGTGCCAGCAGCCAAGATAGTGCCAGCGGCGAGCAGTACTTC. Protein: CASSQDSASGEQYF.

The chain is built from TRBV6-1 and TRBJ1-1; D remains ambiguous. The CDR3 runs 11 residues. Looked up from germline, CDR1 is MNHNS and CDR2 is SASEGT. Trimming shortened V by 10 bases and J by 7 bases, and 13 bases separated the two germline ends. In nucleotides, the CDR3 is TGTGCCACCGTCGTGTGGGGTGAAGCTTTCTTT. The encoded protein is CATVVWGEAFF.